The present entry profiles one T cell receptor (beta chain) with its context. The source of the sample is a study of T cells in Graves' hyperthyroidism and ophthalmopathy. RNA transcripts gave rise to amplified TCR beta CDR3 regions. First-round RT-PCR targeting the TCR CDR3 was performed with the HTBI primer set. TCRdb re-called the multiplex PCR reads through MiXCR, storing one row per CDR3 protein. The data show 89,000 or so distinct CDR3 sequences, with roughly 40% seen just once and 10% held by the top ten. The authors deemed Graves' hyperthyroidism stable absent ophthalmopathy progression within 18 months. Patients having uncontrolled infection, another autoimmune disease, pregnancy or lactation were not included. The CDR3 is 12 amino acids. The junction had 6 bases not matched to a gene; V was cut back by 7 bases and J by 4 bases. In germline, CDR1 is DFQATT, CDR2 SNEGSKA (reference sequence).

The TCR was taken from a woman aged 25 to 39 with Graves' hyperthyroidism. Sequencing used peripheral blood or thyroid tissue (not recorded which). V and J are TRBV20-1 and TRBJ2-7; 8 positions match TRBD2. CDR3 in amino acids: CSGGLAGYEQYF. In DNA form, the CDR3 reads TGCAGTGGGGGGCTAGCGGGTTACGAGCAGTACTTC.